These T cell receptor beta chains were read from a single sample in a study of blood T cells in healthy people across ages. Each CDR3 protein is one row after TCRdb ran MiXCR on the 5' RACE reads. The data contain 550,000 to 650,000 distinct CDR3 sequences, roughly 30% of them seen just once; the ten biggest clones take up about a sixth. Sequencing was carried out using blood. These receptors were obtained from a woman older than 75 in good health. The CDR3 runs from the conserved cysteine through the conserved F or W. Fields, in order: clone size, D gene, V gene, J gene, CDR3 length, CDR3 DNA, CDR3 protein. A D gene is named only where the DNA matches it firmly. The size entry is marked missing in some rows and otherwise reads once, few, many or a size class.

clone size: few; D gene: -; V gene: TRBV28; J gene: TRBJ1-2; CDR3 length: 14; CDR3 DNA: TGTGCCAGCAGCTTACTCGATCGGGTGGATGGCTACACCTTC; CDR3 protein: CASSLLDRVDGYTF
clone size: many; D gene: -; V gene: TRBV12-3/TRBV12-4; J gene: TRBJ1-2; CDR3 length: 12; CDR3 DNA: TGTGCCAGCAGCGATGGGTGGGGTGGCTACACCTTC; CDR3 protein: CASSDGWGGYTF
clone size: many; D gene: TRBD2; V gene: TRBV10-2; J gene: TRBJ2-3; CDR3 length: 14; CDR3 DNA: TGCGCCAGCAGGTCTAGCGGGTCCACAGATACGCAGTATTTT; CDR3 protein: CASRSSGSTDTQYF
clone size: -; D gene: -; V gene: TRBV12-3/TRBV12-4; J gene: TRBJ1-1; CDR3 length: 12; CDR3 DNA: TGTGCCAGCAGTTTTCTGGGCGCTGAAGCTTTCTTT; CDR3 protein: CASSFLGAEAFF
clone size: many; D gene: TRBD2; V gene: TRBV5-1; J gene: TRBJ2-5; CDR3 length: 15; CDR3 DNA: TGCGCCAGCAGCTTGGGCCCTAGCGGGGGAGAGACCCAGTACTTC; CDR3 protein: CASSLGPSGGETQYF
clone size: many; D gene: -; V gene: TRBV28; J gene: TRBJ2-7; CDR3 length: 14; CDR3 DNA: TGTGCCAGCACCTGGGGGGCAGGGGGCTACGAGCAGTACTTC; CDR3 protein: CASTWGAGGYEQYF
clone size: many; D gene: -; V gene: TRBV28; J gene: TRBJ2-4; CDR3 length: 12; CDR3 DNA: TGTGCCAGCAGCGACCCGGGTCTGGTTCAGTACTTC; CDR3 protein: CASSDPGLVQYF
clone size: many; D gene: -; V gene: TRBV7-2; J gene: TRBJ1-2; CDR3 length: 13; CDR3 DNA: TGTGCCAGCAGCTTGCCTTTAATCTATGGCTACACCTTC; CDR3 protein: CASSLPLIYGYTF
clone size: -; D gene: TRBD1; V gene: TRBV12-3/TRBV12-4; J gene: TRBJ1-3; CDR3 length: 15; CDR3 DNA: TGTGCCAGCAGTCCCGGGACAGGGGCTGGAAACACCATATATTTT; CDR3 protein: CASSPGTGAGNTIYF
clone size: -; D gene: -; V gene: TRBV6-6; J gene: TRBJ1-2; CDR3 length: 13; CDR3 DNA: TGTGCCAGCAGTCAAGACAGTCAGGGGGGCTACACCTTC; CDR3 protein: CASSQDSQGGYTF
clone size: many; D gene: -; V gene: TRBV7-8; J gene: TRBJ2-7; CDR3 length: 12; CDR3 DNA: TGTGCCAGCAGTGGGCGGGTTCGGGAGCAGTACTTC; CDR3 protein: CASSGRVREQYF
clone size: many; D gene: -; V gene: TRBV5-1; J gene: TRBJ1-2; CDR3 length: 16; CDR3 DNA: TGCGCCAGCAGCTTGGACTCCGGGGGGACTAACTATGGCTACACCTTC; CDR3 protein: CASSLDSGGTNYGYTF
clone size: once; D gene: TRBD2; V gene: TRBV20-1; J gene: TRBJ2-5; CDR3 length: 16; CDR3 DNA: TGCAGTGCTGGGAGGGTGACTAGCGGGGCCCAAGAGACCCAGTACTTC; CDR3 protein: CSAGRVTSGAQETQYF
clone size: -; D gene: TRBD1; V gene: TRBV12-3/TRBV12-4; J gene: TRBJ1-5; CDR3 length: 14; CDR3 DNA: TGTGCCAGCACCCAGGGGGCAGAAAATCAGCCCCAGCATTTT; CDR3 protein: CASTQGAENQPQHF
clone size: -; D gene: -; V gene: TRBV28; J gene: TRBJ1-2; CDR3 length: 14; CDR3 DNA: TGTGCCAGCACCTTGGGCAGTTTAAACTATGGCTACACCTTC; CDR3 protein: CASTLGSLNYGYTF
clone size: many; D gene: -; V gene: TRBV7-2; J gene: TRBJ1-2; CDR3 length: 15; CDR3 DNA: TGTGCCAGCAGCTTAGATAGCGCCCCAAACTATGGCTACACCTTC; CDR3 protein: CASSLDSAPNYGYTF
clone size: many; D gene: -; V gene: TRBV5-1; J gene: TRBJ1-5; CDR3 length: 13; CDR3 DNA: TGCGCCAGCAGCTTGTCGACCAATCAGCCCCAGCATTTT; CDR3 protein: CASSLSTNQPQHF
clone size: many; D gene: -; V gene: TRBV24-1; J gene: TRBJ2-1; CDR3 length: 13; CDR3 DNA: TGTGCCACGGGGACGGCCTCCTACAATGAGCAGTTCTTC; CDR3 protein: CATGTASYNEQFF
clone size: few; D gene: TRBD1; V gene: TRBV20-1; J gene: TRBJ1-1; CDR3 length: 15; CDR3 DNA: TGCAGTGCTAGAGATCCTTTAACAGGGGGCGCGGAAGCTTTCTTT; CDR3 protein: CSARDPLTGGAEAFF
clone size: many; D gene: -; V gene: TRBV3-1; J gene: TRBJ1-2; CDR3 length: 18; CDR3 DNA: TGTGCCAGCAGCCAAGATCGGGGGGGGCTGCGATATGTATATGGCTACACCTTC; CDR3 protein: CASSQDRGGLRYVYGYTF
clone size: few; D gene: -; V gene: TRBV12-3/TRBV12-4; J gene: TRBJ1-1; CDR3 length: 14; CDR3 DNA: TGTGCCAGCAGAACCCGGACAGAGAACACTGAAGCTTTCTTT; CDR3 protein: CASRTRTENTEAFF
clone size: few; D gene: -; V gene: TRBV12-3/TRBV12-4; J gene: TRBJ2-3; CDR3 length: 15; CDR3 DNA: TGTGCCAGCACCCGGTACAGGACTAGCACAGATACGCAGTATTTT; CDR3 protein: CASTRYRTSTDTQYF
clone size: -; D gene: -; V gene: TRBV5-1; J gene: TRBJ2-3; CDR3 length: 14; CDR3 DNA: TGCGCCAGCAGCTTGGCGGATTTCGCAGATACGCGGTATTTT; CDR3 protein: CASSLADFADTRYF
clone size: many; D gene: -; V gene: TRBV6-6; J gene: TRBJ2-6; CDR3 length: 14; CDR3 DNA: TGTGCCAGCTACGGGGGCAATGGGGCCAACGTCCTGACTTTC; CDR3 protein: CASYGGNGANVLTF
clone size: -; D gene: TRBD1; V gene: TRBV4-1; J gene: TRBJ1-1; CDR3 length: 17; CDR3 DNA: TGCGCCAGCAGCTCCCCCGGGCATAAGACAGGGTACACTGAAGCTTTCTTT; CDR3 protein: CASSSPGHKTGYTEAFF
clone size: few; D gene: -; V gene: TRBV29-1; J gene: TRBJ1-2; CDR3 length: 14; CDR3 DNA: TGCAGCGTTGACCCGACCGAGGGGAGCTATGGCTACACCTTC; CDR3 protein: CSVDPTEGSYGYTF
clone size: once; D gene: TRBD2; V gene: TRBV5-1; J gene: TRBJ2-1; CDR3 length: 15; CDR3 DNA: TGCGCCAGCAGCTTGCAACTAGCGGCATACAATGAGCAGTTCTTC; CDR3 protein: CASSLQLAAYNEQFF
clone size: many; D gene: TRBD2; V gene: TRBV7-2; J gene: TRBJ2-3; CDR3 length: 15; CDR3 DNA: TGTGCCAGCAGCTTAGGACTAGCTGGGCGGGATACGCAGTATTTT; CDR3 protein: CASSLGLAGRDTQYF
clone size: few; D gene: -; V gene: TRBV20-1; J gene: TRBJ1-4; CDR3 length: 12; CDR3 DNA: TGCAGTGCTAGGCCGGGGAGCGAAAAACTGTTTTTT; CDR3 protein: CSARPGSEKLFF
clone size: -; D gene: -; V gene: TRBV25-1; J gene: TRBJ1-4; CDR3 length: 14; CDR3 DNA: TGTGCCAGCAGTGATGGGAGGTTTAATGAAAAACTGTTTTTT; CDR3 protein: CASSDGRFNEKLFF
clone size: many; D gene: -; V gene: TRBV11-2; J gene: TRBJ2-3; CDR3 length: 15; CDR3 DNA: TGTGCCAGCAGCTTAGGCGCAGATAGCACAGATACGCAGTATTTT; CDR3 protein: CASSLGADSTDTQYF
clone size: -; D gene: -; V gene: TRBV6-5; J gene: TRBJ1-1; CDR3 length: 14; CDR3 DNA: TGTGCCAGCAGCCCCCCCAGGAGGAGCACTGAAGCTTTCTTT; CDR3 protein: CASSPPRRSTEAFF
clone size: many; D gene: -; V gene: TRBV5-4; J gene: TRBJ2-6; CDR3 length: 14; CDR3 DNA: TGTGCCAGCAGCTTGAGGGCAGTAGCCAACGTCCTGACTTTC; CDR3 protein: CASSLRAVANVLTF
clone size: many; D gene: TRBD1; V gene: TRBV4-2; J gene: TRBJ2-3; CDR3 length: 15; CDR3 DNA: TGTGCCAGCAGCCAAGCTCGACAGGGAAGAGATACGCAGTATTTT; CDR3 protein: CASSQARQGRDTQYF
clone size: few; D gene: TRBD2; V gene: TRBV5-1; J gene: TRBJ2-1; CDR3 length: 15; CDR3 DNA: TGCGCCAGCAGTCTACTAGCGGGGGGAAGCAATGAGCAGTTCTTC; CDR3 protein: CASSLLAGGSNEQFF
clone size: -; D gene: TRBD2; V gene: TRBV5-1; J gene: TRBJ2-5; CDR3 length: 16; CDR3 DNA: TGCGCCAGCAGCGACCCGGGACTAGCATTAACCGAGACCCAGTACTTC; CDR3 protein: CASSDPGLALTETQYF
clone size: -; D gene: -; V gene: TRBV7-2; J gene: TRBJ2-5; CDR3 length: 15; CDR3 DNA: TGTGCCAGCAGCTTAAAAACAGGGAGGGGAGAGACCCAGTACTTC; CDR3 protein: CASSLKTGRGETQYF
clone size: once; D gene: -; V gene: TRBV7-9; J gene: TRBJ2-1; CDR3 length: 13; CDR3 DNA: TGTGCCAGCGGCGTCCCCGGGACTTCCCCCGGGGTCTTC; CDR3 protein: CASGVPGTSPGVF
clone size: few; D gene: -; V gene: TRBV7-2; J gene: TRBJ1-3; CDR3 length: 15; CDR3 DNA: TGTGCCAGCACCTACGGACGCAACGCTGGAAGCACCATATATTTT; CDR3 protein: CASTYGRNAGSTIYF
clone size: few; D gene: -; V gene: TRBV28; J gene: TRBJ1-5; CDR3 length: 16; CDR3 DNA: TGTGCCAGCAGTCCGTTGAGGGGTCTTGGCAATCAGCCCCAGCATTTT; CDR3 protein: CASSPLRGLGNQPQHF
clone size: -; D gene: -; V gene: TRBV30; J gene: TRBJ2-7; CDR3 length: 13; CDR3 DNA: TGTGCCCGGACGAAACAGGGACCCTACGAGCAGTACTTC; CDR3 protein: CARTKQGPYEQYF
clone size: many; D gene: -; V gene: TRBV20-1; J gene: TRBJ2-7; CDR3 length: 10; CDR3 DNA: TGCAGTGCTAGAGGAAACGAGCAGTACTTC; CDR3 protein: CSARGNEQYF
clone size: -; D gene: -; V gene: TRBV7-9; J gene: TRBJ1-1; CDR3 length: 18; CDR3 DNA: TGTGCCAGCAGCTTCTATATGGGCCAGGGCGTCGGGAACACTGAAGCTTTCTTT; CDR3 protein: CASSFYMGQGVGNTEAFF
clone size: -; D gene: -; V gene: TRBV28; J gene: TRBJ2-3; CDR3 length: 18; CDR3 DNA: TGTGCCGGCAGTCCCTTTGCGTCTTCTCCCGGGTCGACAGATACGCAGTATTTT; CDR3 protein: CAGSPFASSPGSTDTQYF
clone size: once; D gene: -; V gene: TRBV6-6; J gene: TRBJ1-4; CDR3 length: 14; CDR3 DNA: TGTGCCAGCAGTTCCGGAGTTCTTAATAACAAACTGTTTTTT; CDR3 protein: CASSSGVLNNKLFF
clone size: many; D gene: -; V gene: TRBV4-2; J gene: TRBJ2-7; CDR3 length: 13; CDR3 DNA: TGTGCCAGCAGCCAAGAAAGGGGGGGCGAGCAGTACTTC; CDR3 protein: CASSQERGGEQYF
clone size: -; D gene: TRBD1; V gene: TRBV18; J gene: TRBJ2-7; CDR3 length: 16; CDR3 DNA: TGTGCCAGCTCAGCATTACCGGGACAGGGACAGGGCGAGCAGTACTTC; CDR3 protein: CASSALPGQGQGEQYF
clone size: many; D gene: TRBD2; V gene: TRBV25-1; J gene: TRBJ2-1; CDR3 length: 14; CDR3 DNA: TGTGCCAGCAGTTCCAGCGGGGCCTCCAATGAGCAGTTCTTC; CDR3 protein: CASSSSGASNEQFF
clone size: -; D gene: TRBD1; V gene: TRBV29-1; J gene: TRBJ2-5; CDR3 length: 13; CDR3 DNA: TGCAGCGTTGAGGACAGGGGGCCGGAGACCCAGTACTTC; CDR3 protein: CSVEDRGPETQYF
clone size: many; D gene: TRBD2; V gene: TRBV4-2; J gene: TRBJ2-7; CDR3 length: 16; CDR3 DNA: TGTGCCAGCAGCCCAAACCCTAGCGGGGGCTCATACGAGCAGTACTTC; CDR3 protein: CASSPNPSGGSYEQYF
clone size: few; D gene: -; V gene: TRBV5-6; J gene: TRBJ1-1; CDR3 length: 13; CDR3 DNA: TGTGCCAGCAGCTTGGCCGGGGCGTTAGGGGCTTTCTTT; CDR3 protein: CASSLAGALGAFF
clone size: many; D gene: TRBD1; V gene: TRBV6-5; J gene: TRBJ2-3; CDR3 length: 14; CDR3 DNA: TGTGCCAGCAGTTCGAGACAGGGGGCGGGTACGCAGTATTTT; CDR3 protein: CASSSRQGAGTQYF
clone size: many; D gene: -; V gene: TRBV7-9; J gene: TRBJ1-4; CDR3 length: 13; CDR3 DNA: TGTGCCAGCAGCAGAAGACTAGAGGAAAAACTGTTTTTT; CDR3 protein: CASSRRLEEKLFF
clone size: -; D gene: TRBD2; V gene: TRBV7-2; J gene: TRBJ2-3; CDR3 length: 16; CDR3 DNA: TGTGCCAGCAGCTTAGCGGGCGGGAGTGGCACAGATACGCAGTATTTT; CDR3 protein: CASSLAGGSGTDTQYF
clone size: many; D gene: -; V gene: TRBV15; J gene: TRBJ1-2; CDR3 length: 14; CDR3 DNA: TGTGCCACCAGCCCCCTTGGGCGTCCGGGCGGCTACACCTTC; CDR3 protein: CATSPLGRPGGYTF